The 17 T cell receptor beta chains below were found in one sample sequenced in a study of PD-1 blockade in classical Hodgkin lymphoma. Each and every patient relapsed after autologous stem cell transplantation, and patients got differing brentuximab vedotin exposure. Assay used: immunoSEQ multiplex PCR; TCRdb lists only in-frame clones, some missing. The table lists some 31,000 clones, 70% to 75% of them singletons. This sample comprised peripheral blood mononuclear cells (PBMCs), obtained before the second cycle of nivolumab. Source of these receptors: a human donor with classical Hodgkin lymphoma.

J is TRBJ2-7 and V is TRBV21-1; the table's D call, TRBD2, has no DNA check behind it. TRBV21-1 counts as a pseudogene. The CDR3 contains 17 residues. The CDR3 is CASSIPTRLAGGYEQYF. The CDR3 DNA reads as TGTGCCAGCAGCATTCCCACCCGGCTAGCGGGGGGCTACGAGCAGTACTTC.

This clone was detected only once. The chain uses TRBV7-2 and TRBJ2-1; 10 bases are shared with TRBD1. CDR1 SGHTA and CDR2 FQGNSA come from the germline V gene. The length of the CDR3 is 16 residues. The V and J ends lost 1 base and 7 bases, in that order; junction bases with no gene match: 7. The CDR3 spells CASSLGPSGQGNEQFF. The CDR3 nucleotides are TGTGCCAGCAGCTTAGGCCCCTCGGGACAGGGGAATGAGCAGTTCTTC.

This clone showed up just a few times. This chain connects TRBV6-1 to TRBJ2-7; D gene ambiguous. The CDR3 has 14 residues. V lost 0 bases and J lost 0, with 6 bases in between. The germline CDR1 and CDR2 sequences are MNHNS and SASEGT. In DNA, the CDR3 is TGTGCCAGCAGTGAAGCGACCAACTCCTACGAGCAGTACTTC. Amino acids: CASSEATNSYEQYF.

This chain connects TRBV7-9 to TRBJ1-6, with no clear D. This CDR3 has 13 amino acids. The germline V gene encodes CDR1 SEHNR and CDR2 FQNEAQ (reference sequence). V lost 4 bases and J 9 bases, leaving 10 bases between the germline ends. The DNA of the CDR3 is TGTGCCAGCAGCTCCGAAGGTATTTCACCCCTCCACTTT. Encoded protein: CASSSEGISPLHF.

V and J are TRBV14 and TRBJ2-3, with TRBD1 matching 9 bases. Germline loops: CDR1 SGHDN, CDR2 FVKESK. CDR3 size: 14 residues. Trimming cost V 3 bases and J 5 bases; bases outside gene matches: 3. CDR3 nucleotide sequence: TGTGCCAGCAGCCAGACAGGGGGGAGAGATACGCAGTATTTT. Its translation is CASSQTGGRDTQYF.

This sequence joins TRBV19 and TRBJ2-1, with 11 nucleotides matching TRBD2. The CDR3 length is 15 residues. Germline V gives CDR1 LNHDA, CDR2 SQIVND (reference sequence). V was clipped by 6 bases and J by 7 bases; unmatched bases: 8. This CDR3 reads CASRPGTSGWNEQFF. The CDR3 DNA sequence: TGTGCCAGTAGGCCCGGGACTAGCGGTTGGAATGAGCAGTTCTTC.

There are a few counts of this clone. The rearrangement links TRBV30 to TRBJ1-1, with D unclear. This CDR3 spans 13 amino acids. V gave up 2 bases and J gave up 3 bases, with 10 bases separating them. The germline CDR1 and CDR2 sequences are GTSNPN and SVGIG (reference sequence). DNA for the CDR3: TGTGCCTGGAGTAAGGGCCGTTACACTGAAGCTTTCTTT. Amino acid sequence: CAWSKGRYTEAFF.

The chain is built from TRBV11-2 and TRBJ1-6; 10 positions agree with TRBD1. Losses at the gene ends were 7 bases for V and 6 bases for J; bases not matched to a gene: 3. Germline V CDR1 and CDR2: SGHAT, FQNNGV. The CDR3 consists of 14 residues. The CDR3 loop is CASKTGGFNSPLHF. The CDR3 DNA follows: TGTGCCAGCAAGACAGGGGGCTTTAATTCACCCCTCCACTTT.

The chain is built from TRBV11-2 and TRBJ1-4; D gene unclear. Germline CDR1 reads SGHAT; CDR2 reads FQNNGV. The V and J ends lost 4 bases and 4 bases respectively, with 7 bases between them. The CDR3 is made up of 13 amino acids. The CDR3 region is CASSYDGNEKLFF. CDR3 nucleotides: TGTGCCAGCAGCTACGACGGTAATGAAAAACTGTTTTTT.

The chain couples TRBV5-4 to TRBJ2-3; D is uncertain. This CDR3 region has 11 residues. Trimming stripped 0 bases from V and 6 bases from J, with 2 bases between. Germline V gives CDR1 SGHNT, CDR2 YYREEE (reference sequence). CDR3 sequence reads: CASSLEDTQYF. The CDR3 DNA sequence: TGTGCCAGCAGCTTGGAGGATACGCAGTATTTT. Variable domain in full (rest from reference TRBV5-4 and TRBJ2-3): ETGVTQSPTHLIKTRGQQVTLRCSSQSGHNTVSWYQQALGQGPQFIFQYYREEENGRGNFPPRFSGLQFPNYSSELNVNALELDDSALYLCASSLEDTQYFGPGTRLTVL.

V is TRBV11-2 and J is TRBJ2-7; D might be TRBD2 (6 bases). The germline V and J ends were trimmed by 1 base and 2 bases, with 9 bases remaining between them. Germline-derived CDR1 and CDR2 are SGHAT and FQNNGV. The CDR3 is 14 residues long. CDR3 DNA: TGTGCCAGCAGCTTAGGAGCGGGCACCTACGAGCAGTACTTC. It codes for CASSLGAGTYEQYF.

V is TRBV4-3 and J is TRBJ2-7; 7 nucleotides match TRBD1. The CDR3 is 14 amino acids. Trimming at V came to 4 bases and at J to 2 bases, leaving 5 bases not matched to a gene. CDR1 is LGHNA, CDR2 YSLEER, per germline. For the CDR3, the DNA is TGCGCCAGCAGCCCCCGTGACAGGGCCTACGAGCAGTACTTC. Protein sequence: CASSPRDRAYEQYF.

This clone was picked up one time. The gene calls are TRBV27 and TRBJ2-4; D gene uncertain. The CDR3 covers 14 residues. V was clipped by 4 bases and J by 1 base, with 8 bases between them. Germline CDR1 reads MNHEY; CDR2 reads SMNVEV (reference sequence). This CDR3 is CASSSTFAKNIQYF. DNA for the CDR3: TGTGCCAGCAGTTCAACATTCGCCAAAAACATTCAGTACTTC.

The V gene is TRBV2, the J gene TRBJ2-2; possible D gene TRBD2, 6 bases. The CDR3 length is 15 residues. V lost 2 bases to trimming and J lost 7 bases, with 14 bases between them. Germline CDR1 and CDR2: SNHLY and FYNNEI. The CDR3: CASSELGGAVGELFF. Written as DNA, the CDR3 is TGTGCCAGCAGTGAATTGGGCGGGGCGGTCGGGGAGCTGTTTTTT.

This clone is labeled as medium-sized. This chain connects TRBV10-3 to TRBJ1-1; no reliable D call. Germline lookup yields CDR1 ENHRY and CDR2 SYGVKD. The CDR3 runs 11 residues. With 3 bases removed from V and 4 bases from J, the gap between germline ends came to 3 bases. This CDR3 reads CAISDVTEAFF. As DNA, the CDR3 is TGTGCCATCAGTGATGTCACTGAAGCTTTCTTT.

The chain uses TRBV25-1 and TRBJ1-4; D is uncertain. The CDR3 extends over 15 amino acids. Trimming left V 6 bases short and J 4 bases short, with 15 bases between. Germline loops: CDR1 MGHDK, CDR2 SYGVNS. The CDR3 reads CASRISERFNEKLFF. The CDR3 region has the DNA TGTGCCAGCAGAATTTCCGAGCGGTTTAATGAAAAACTGTTTTTT.

By share, this clone counts as medium-sized (0.01 to 0.1%). The chain carries TRBV6-5 and TRBJ1-2; tentatively, D is TRBD1 (6 bases). V was cut by 0 bases and J by 8 bases, with 13 bases left in between. The CDR3 consists of 14 residues. The germline gives CDR1 MNHEY, CDR2 SVGAGI. The CDR3 DNA is TGTGCCAGCAGTTACTCGAGATTACAGGGCGGCTACACCTTC. Translated: CASSYSRLQGGYTF.